These 29 T cell receptor beta chains came from one sample sequenced in a study of T cell repertoires in cytomegalovirus infection. For these receptors, no antigen is known. MiXCR, run by TCRdb on the reads, gives a single entry per CDR3 protein. The profile shows roughly 27,000 distinct CDR3 sequences, under 20% of them singletons. Source: CD8+ T cells from cultured PBMCs, taken from culture after CMV antigen stimulation. These receptors were taken from a human donor in good health (CMV status not recorded). Some clones in this sample may be carry-over from other donors' samples.

This clonotype was found a few times. The chain joins TRBV27 to TRBJ2-2; D tentatively fits TRBD1 or TRBD2 (5 bases each). CDR3 length equals 14 residues. Deletions cut 5 bases from V and 9 bases from J, with 16 bases between. Germline loops: CDR1 MNHEY, CDR2 SMNVEV (reference sequence). The CDR3 sequence is CASSPGPSIRELFF. The CDR3 region has the DNA TGTGCCAGCAGTCCGGGACCCTCGATCCGGGAGCTGTTTTTT.

The rearrangement links TRBV6-1 to TRBJ2-3; 13 nucleotides agree with TRBD2. Germline loops: CDR1 MNHNS, CDR2 SASEGT. Trimming at V came to 6 bases and at J to 3 bases, leaving 3 bases not matched to a gene. The CDR3 runs 15 residues. DNA for the CDR3: TGTGCCAGCAGGGGACTAGCGGGGAGGACAGATACGCAGTATTTT. Translated: CASRGLAGRTDTQYF.

The genes are TRBV6-2 or TRBV6-3 and TRBJ1-1; no clear D gene. The CDR3 is 10 amino acids. Germline assignment: CDR1 MNHEY and CDR2 SVGEGT. In nucleotides, the CDR3 is TGTGACACCCGGACTTTCAGAGCTTTCTTT. It encodes CDTRTFRAFF.

Many counts were recorded for this clonotype. The chain employs TRBV7-9 and TRBJ1-6, with 9 bases matching TRBD1. Per germline, CDR1 SEHNR and CDR2 FQNEAQ (reference sequence). The V segment lost 5 bases and the J segment 10 bases; nucleotides outside the gene matches: 6. CDR3 length: 14 amino acids. The CDR3 is CASSTRTGDSPLHF. The CDR3 DNA reads TGTGCCAGCAGCACCCGGACAGGGGACTCACCCCTCCACTTT.

The chain links TRBV20-1 to TRBJ1-3; 7 positions agree with TRBD1. CDR3 size: 16 residues. J lost 7 bases, V lost 6 bases, and 18 bases had no gene match. Germline V gene data show CDR1 as DFQATT and CDR2 as SNEGSKA (reference sequence). The CDR3 nucleotides are TGCAGTGCGACTGGGATTACTTACAGGGGCGGGAACACCATATATTTT. This gives the protein CSATGITYRGGNTIYF.

The rearrangement uses TRBV6-2 or TRBV6-3 and TRBJ2-3, with 8 bases that match TRBD2. The CDR3 is made up of 18 amino acids. Germline values: CDR1 MNHEY, CDR2 SVGEGT. Trimming removed 0 bases from V and 5 bases from J; junction bases left unmatched: 13. The CDR3 reads CASSYSTSWREDRDTQYF. Here the CDR3 DNA reads TGTGCCAGCAGTTACTCGACTTCTTGGCGGGAGGATAGAGATACGCAGTATTTT.

The V call is TRBV7-8, the J call TRBJ1-1; perhaps TRBD1 as D (5 bases). V was cut by 1 base and J by 0 bases, with 15 bases left in between. Germline CDR1 SGHVS, CDR2 FQNEAQ. CDR3 size: 17 residues. The CDR3 protein is CASSLEGRDYLNTEAFF. The CDR3 DNA is TGTGCCAGCAGCTTAGAGGGCAGGGATTACCTGAACACTGAAGCTTTCTTT.

This clonotype was picked up many times. The chain recombines TRBV7-2 with TRBJ2-1; 13 nucleotides align to TRBD2. CDR1 SGHTA and CDR2 FQGNSA come from the germline V gene. The trim removed 5 bases at V and 4 bases at J, leaving 5 bases unmatched. The CDR3 covers 16 residues. CDR3 region: CASSIKLAGGYNEQFF. As DNA, the CDR3 is TGTGCCAGCAGCATAAAACTAGCGGGGGGGTACAATGAGCAGTTCTTC.

This clonotype turned up a few times. V usage is TRBV7-3 and J usage is TRBJ2-7; D is tentatively TRBD1 or TRBD2 (5 bases each). The V end was cut by 0 bases, the J end by 7 bases, with 16 bases between. CDR1 is SGHTA, CDR2 FQGTGA, per germline. The CDR3 is made up of 15 amino acids. The CDR3 nucleotides read TGTGCCAGCAGCTTAACGGGGCGGGCGGCTGAAGAGCAGTACTTC. Translation gives CASSLTGRAAEEQYF.

This clonotype has only a few counts. The genes are TRBV27 and TRBJ2-6; TRBD2 might be the D (6 bases). The germline V and J ends were trimmed by 4 bases and 4 bases, with 17 bases remaining between them. The CDR3 has 17 amino acids. The germline CDR1 and CDR2 sequences are MNHEY and SMNVEV (reference sequence). In nucleotides, the CDR3 is TGTGCCAGCAGTTCGAGGTCTGGGGGAGGAGGGGCCAACGTCCTGACTTTC. Its protein is CASSSRSGGGGANVLTF.

The chain has TRBV5-6 and TRBJ2-7; D unclear. There are 13 residues in the CDR3. The germline V and J ends were trimmed by 2 bases and 4 bases, with 10 bases remaining between them. Germline V lookup: CDR1 SGHDT, CDR2 YYEEEE. CDR3 in amino acids: CASSLGVLYEQYF. The CDR3, as DNA: TGTGCCAGCAGCTTAGGCGTGCTGTACGAGCAGTACTTC.

Concerning this clonotype itself: Germline is not matched at one junction end, which may reflect a read error. The V call is TRBV6-2 or TRBV6-3, the J call TRBJ1-1; possibly TRBD1 for D (6 bases). CDR1 MNHEY and CDR2 SVGEGT come from the germline V gene. The CDR3 runs to 16 residues. CDR3 residues: CDSRYPGGQHGRWAFF. CDR3 nucleotide sequence: TGTGACAGCAGATACCCCGGGGGGCAACACGGCCGTTGGGCTTTCTTT.

This clonotype appeared a few times. The rearrangement uses TRBV7-2 and TRBJ2-7; D uncertain. Deletions cut 1 base from V and 4 bases from J, with 14 bases between. CDR3 size: 15 residues. Germline V gene lookup returns CDR1 SGHTA and CDR2 FQGNSA. Here the CDR3 DNA reads TGTGCCAGCAGCTTAGATCCAGGAAACTATTACGAGCAGTACTTC. It codes for CASSLDPGNYYEQYF.

This clonotype was seen many times. This sequence joins TRBV7-2 and TRBJ2-5, with D unresolved. Germline V CDR1 and CDR2: SGHTA, FQGNSA. Between the trimmed V and J ends, which lost 5 bases and 10 bases, there was a span of 29 bases. The length of the CDR3 is 17 residues. The chain's CDR3 is CASSPLVGSVLPWGQYF. CDR3 sequence (DNA): TGTGCCAGCAGCCCCCTTGTGGGATCCGTTCTGCCTTGGGGCCAGTACTTC.

The chain recombines TRBV19 with TRBJ2-1, with TRBD1 matching 7 bases. CDR3 length: 14 residues. The germline V gene encodes CDR1 LNHDA and CDR2 SQIVND (reference sequence). Germline trimming cut 10 bases from V and 0 bases from J; bases unmatched to any gene: 6. CDR3 amino acids: CATKTGSSYNEQFF. The CDR3 DNA is TGTGCCACCAAGACAGGGAGCTCCTACAATGAGCAGTTCTTC.

Only a few counts were recorded for this clonotype. The chain recombines TRBV14 with TRBJ2-1; TRBD1 matches 7 bases. The CDR3 contains 16 residues. V gave up 2 bases and J gave up 4 bases; unmatched junction bases: 8. Germline CDR1 is SGHDN and CDR2 is FVKESK. CDR3: CASSQKLGQLYNEQFF. The DNA for the CDR3 is TGTGCCAGCAGCCAAAAGTTGGGACAGCTTTACAATGAGCAGTTCTTC.

This clonotype was picked up a small number of times. The chain recombines TRBV12-3 or TRBV12-4 with TRBJ2-1, with 9 nucleotides matching TRBD2. Trimming at V came to 3 bases and at J to 2 bases, leaving 2 bases not matched to a gene. The length of the CDR3 is 15 residues. The CDR3 reads CASSLGGGAYNEQFF. The CDR3 DNA sequence: TGTGCCAGCAGTTTGGGCGGGGGGGCCTACAATGAGCAGTTCTTC.

This clonotype was seen once. The chain links TRBV5-1 to TRBJ2-3; 8 bases fit TRBD2. The CDR3 contains 15 residues. The junction had 1 base not matched to a gene; V was cut back by 0 bases and J by 1 base. From germline, CDR1 is SGHRS and CDR2 YFSETQ. CDR3 sequence: CASSLAGGGTDTQYF. CDR3 in DNA: TGCGCCAGCAGCTTGGCGGGAGGGGGCACAGATACGCAGTATTTT.

The chain couples TRBV9 to TRBJ1-2; the match to TRBD1 covers 9 bases. V trimming: 6 bases; J trimming: 2 bases; junction bases outside the gene matches: 8. The germline CDR1 and CDR2 sequences are SGDLS and YYNGEE. The CDR3 has 15 amino acids. Here the CDR3 reads CASTLWDRDNYGYTF. CDR3 sequence (DNA): TGTGCCAGCACCCTTTGGGACAGGGACAACTATGGCTACACCTTC.

V is TRBV7-9 and J is TRBJ2-5; TRBD1 is a possible D gene (5 bases). Looked up from germline, CDR1 is SEHNR and CDR2 is FQNEAQ (reference sequence). V was shortened by 5 bases and J by 0 bases, with 13 bases between the two germline ends. CDR3 length: 15 residues. Here the CDR3 reads CASSSTGRNQETQYF. The DNA of the CDR3 is TGTGCCAGCAGCAGCACAGGACGGAACCAAGAGACCCAGTACTTC.

This clonotype has only a few counts. The rearrangement links TRBV4-1 to TRBJ2-5; tentative D call: TRBD2 (6 bases). The germline CDR1 and CDR2 sequences are MGHRA and YSYEKL. The ends were cut back, 1 base at V and 5 bases at J, with 14 bases in the middle. This CDR3 is built from 15 residues. CDR3 in amino acids: CASSQGPGEDETQYF. The CDR3 DNA reads as TGCGCCAGCAGCCAAGGGCCGGGGGAAGACGAGACCCAGTACTTC.

This clonotype was seen a handful of times. The chain couples TRBV18 to TRBJ1-5; 8 nucleotides match TRBD1. The J segment lost 6 bases and the V segment lost 5 bases, leaving 9 bases of the junction unmatched. Looked up from germline, CDR1 is KGHSH and CDR2 is LQKENI. There are 15 residues in the CDR3. The CDR3 DNA follows: TGTGCCAGCTCATCTCACAGGGGGAAGATTCAGCCCCAGCATTTT. As protein: CASSSHRGKIQPQHF.

This clonotype was detected a few times. The chain joins TRBV7-2 to TRBJ1-6; 7 positions match TRBD1. Germline CDR1 SGHTA, CDR2 FQGNSA. V lost 5 bases and J lost 9; bases outside the gene matches: 7. The CDR3 extends over 14 amino acids. The DNA of the CDR3 is TGTGCCAGCAGCCAAGACAGGGAATCTTCACCCCTCCACTTT. Translation gives CASSQDRESSPLHF.

This clonotype was recorded only once. A read error is possible here, since a much larger clone lies one base away. The chain links TRBV7-2 to TRBJ2-3; 8 nucleotides agree with TRBD2. Losses at the gene ends were 1 base for V and 3 bases for J; bases not matched to a gene: 9. This CDR3 contains 17 residues. Germline-derived CDR1 and CDR2 are SGHTA and FQGNSA. Written as DNA, the CDR3 is TGTGCCAGCAGCTTAGGCCAGCGGGAGCAGATAACAGATACGCAGTATTTT. It codes for CASSLGQREQITDTQYF.

This clonotype was picked up a small number of times. The rearrangement links TRBV7-8 to TRBJ2-7; 9 bases agree with TRBD1. This CDR3 has 14 residues. Germline CDR1 is SGHVS and CDR2 is FQNEAQ. V lost 4 bases and J lost 2; bases outside the gene matches: 3. CDR3 amino acids: CASSSGTGPYEQYF. As DNA, the CDR3 is TGTGCCAGCAGCTCCGGGACAGGGCCCTACGAGCAGTACTTC.

This clonotype was picked up a small number of times. The chain employs TRBV7-2 and TRBJ2-7, with TRBD1 matching over 7 bases. The CDR3 has 15 residues. V shed 5 bases and J 1 base; nucleotides not matched to a gene: 8. Germline assignment: CDR1 SGHTA and CDR2 FQGNSA. The CDR3 protein is CASSLSWTGSYEQYF. CDR3 DNA: TGTGCCAGCAGCCTGAGCTGGACAGGATCCTACGAGCAGTACTTC.

J is TRBJ2-1 and V is TRBV7-2, with 13 bases matching TRBD2. Germline CDR1 SGHTA, CDR2 FQGNSA. J lost 8 bases, V lost 6 bases, and 13 bases had no gene match. This CDR3 has 17 amino acids. The DNA of the CDR3 is TGTGCCAGCAGACCTCCCCCGACTAGCGGGGGGCTAGATGAGCAGTTCTTC. It is translated as CASRPPPTSGGLDEQFF.

This clonotype came up a few times. The CDR3 coding sequence is TGTGCCAGCAGCCTACCTTTCTCTGGGGCCAACGTCCTGACTTTC. Protein product: CASSLPFSGANVLTF. The J gene is TRBJ2-6, the V gene TRBV5-6; D call uncertain. Germline V CDR1 and CDR2: SGHDT, YYEEEE. The CDR3 is made up of 15 amino acids. Trimming stripped 4 bases from V and 0 bases from J, with 8 bases between. Combining the CDR3 with reference TRBV5-6 and TRBJ2-6 gives the whole variable domain DAGVTQSPTHLIKTRGQQVTLRCSPKSGHDTVSWYQQALGQGPQFIFQYYEEEERQRGNFPDRFSGHQFPNYSSELNVNALLLGDSALYLCASSLPFSGANVLTFGAGSRLTVL.

The J gene is TRBJ2-7, the V gene TRBV7-2, with a possible D match to TRBD2 (6 bases). V was cut by 2 bases and J by 2 bases, with 13 bases left in between. Germline V gene data show CDR1 as SGHTA and CDR2 as FQGNSA. The CDR3 is 15 amino acids. The CDR3 here is CASSLSEAGTYEQYF. The CDR3, as DNA: TGTGCCAGCAGCTTATCTGAAGCGGGCACCTACGAGCAGTACTTC.